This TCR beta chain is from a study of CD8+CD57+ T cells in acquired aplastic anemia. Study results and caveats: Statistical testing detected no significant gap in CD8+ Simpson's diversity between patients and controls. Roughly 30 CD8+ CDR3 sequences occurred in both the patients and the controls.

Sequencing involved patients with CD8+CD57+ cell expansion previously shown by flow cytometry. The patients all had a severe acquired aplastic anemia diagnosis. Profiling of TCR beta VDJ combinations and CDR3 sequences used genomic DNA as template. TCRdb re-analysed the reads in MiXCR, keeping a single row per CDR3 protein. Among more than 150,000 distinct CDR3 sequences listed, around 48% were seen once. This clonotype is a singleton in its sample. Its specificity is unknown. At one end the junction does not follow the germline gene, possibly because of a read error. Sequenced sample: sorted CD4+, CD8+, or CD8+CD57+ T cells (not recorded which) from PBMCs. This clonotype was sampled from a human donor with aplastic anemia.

The CDR3 region is CASSVWNTRELFF. DNA for the CDR3: TGTGCCAGCAGCGTATGGAACACCAGGGAGCTGTTTTTT. The chain uses TRBV9 and TRBJ2-2; D not certain. The CDR3 extends over 13 amino acids. Germline CDR1 SGDLS, CDR2 YYNGEE.